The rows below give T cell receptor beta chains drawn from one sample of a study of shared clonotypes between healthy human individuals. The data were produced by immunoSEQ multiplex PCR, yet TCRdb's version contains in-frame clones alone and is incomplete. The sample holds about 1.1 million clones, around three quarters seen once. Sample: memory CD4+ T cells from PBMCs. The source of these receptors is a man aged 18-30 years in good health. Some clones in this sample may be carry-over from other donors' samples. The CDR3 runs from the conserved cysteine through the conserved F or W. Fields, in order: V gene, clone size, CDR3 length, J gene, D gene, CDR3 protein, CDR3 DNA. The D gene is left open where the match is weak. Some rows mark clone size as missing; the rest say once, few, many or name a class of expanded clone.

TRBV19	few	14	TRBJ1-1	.	CASSIGPVNTEAFF	TGTGCCAGTAGTATAGGCCCCGTGAACACTGAAGCTTTCTTT
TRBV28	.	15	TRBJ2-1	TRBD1	CASSRQGRSDNEQFF	TGTGCCAGCAGCAGACAGGGGCGGAGTGACAATGAGCAGTTCTTC
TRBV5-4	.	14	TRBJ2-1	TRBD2	CASSLRAGGNEQFF	TGTGCCAGCAGCTTGCGAGCGGGAGGTAATGAGCAGTTCTTC
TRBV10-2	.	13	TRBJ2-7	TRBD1	CASSGQGTYEQYF	TGCGCCAGCAGTGGACAGGGTACCTACGAGCAGTACTTC
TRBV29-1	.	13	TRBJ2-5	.	CSVGPHSQETQYF	TGCAGCGTTGGCCCCCACTCCCAAGAGACCCAGTACTTC
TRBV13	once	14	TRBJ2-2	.	CASRQAGSSGELFF	TGTGCCTCCCGGCAGGCGGGGTCCTCCGGGGAGCTGTTTTTT
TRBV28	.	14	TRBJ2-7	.	CASRSGLSSYEQYF	TGTGCCAGCAGGTCCGGGCTGAGCTCCTACGAGCAGTACTTC
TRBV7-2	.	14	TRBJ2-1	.	CASSLRGIFDEQFF	TGTGCCAGCAGCTTACGGGGTATATTCGATGAGCAGTTCTTC
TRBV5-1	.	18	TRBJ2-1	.	CASSRVGGRLGSYNEQFF	TGCGCCAGCAGCCGGGTTGGGGGAAGGCTCGGCTCCTACAATGAGCAGTTCTTC
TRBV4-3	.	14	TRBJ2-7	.	CASSHGQSSYEQYF	TGCGCCAGCAGCCACGGACAGAGTTCCTACGAGCAGTACTTC
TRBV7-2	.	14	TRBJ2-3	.	CASRRADPTDTQYF	TGTGCCAGTCGGCGGGCTGATCCCACAGATACGCAGTATTTT
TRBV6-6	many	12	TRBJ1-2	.	CASRVRNDGYTF	TGTGCCAGCAGGGTGAGGAATGACGGCTACACCTTC
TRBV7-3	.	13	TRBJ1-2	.	CASSPDSNYGYTF	TGTGCCAGCAGCCCGGACAGTAACTATGGCTACACCTTC
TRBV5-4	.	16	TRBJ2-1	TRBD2	CASSPGLAGAYNEQFF	TGTGCCAGCAGCCCCGGACTAGCGGGAGCCTACAATGAGCAGTTCTTC
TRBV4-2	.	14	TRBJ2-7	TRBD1	CASSQGPAGGEQYF	TGTGCCAGCAGCCAAGGGCCCGCAGGGGGAGAGCAGTACTTC
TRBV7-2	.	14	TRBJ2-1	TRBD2	CASSFSGSYNEQFF	TGTGCCAGCAGCTTTAGCGGGAGCTACAATGAGCAGTTCTTC
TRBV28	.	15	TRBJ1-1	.	CASSLLPQGNREAFF	TGTGCCAGCAGTTTACTCCCCCAGGGGAACCGTGAAGCTTTCTTT
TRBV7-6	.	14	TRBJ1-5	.	CASSATGGNQPQHF	TGTGCCAGCAGCGCCACAGGAGGCAATCAGCCCCAGCATTTT
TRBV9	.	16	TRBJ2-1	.	CASSFSGGGSYNEQFF	TGTGCCAGCAGCTTCAGTGGGGGTGGCTCCTACAATGAGCAGTTCTTC
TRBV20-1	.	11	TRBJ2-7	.	CSASQGPEQYF	TGCAGTGCTAGTCAGGGTCCCGAGCAGTACTTC
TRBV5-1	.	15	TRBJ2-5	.	CASSLDEGRQETQYF	TGCGCCAGCAGCCTAGACGAAGGACGGCAAGAGACCCAGTACTTC
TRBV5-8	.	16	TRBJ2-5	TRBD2	CASSLGLSGSQETQYF	TGTGCCAGCAGCTTGGGTCTTAGCGGGAGCCAAGAGACCCAGTACTTC
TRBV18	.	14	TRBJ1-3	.	CASSPTGTGNTIYF	TGTGCCAGCTCACCAACAGGGACTGGAAACACCATATATTTT
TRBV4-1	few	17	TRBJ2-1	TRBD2	CASSQGLAGANPNEQFF	TGCGCCAGCAGCCAAGGACTAGCGGGAGCCAATCCCAATGAGCAGTTCTTC
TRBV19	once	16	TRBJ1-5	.	CASSIRAGLSNQPQHF	TGTGCCAGTAGTATACGAGCGGGGCTTAGCAATCAGCCCCAGCATTTT
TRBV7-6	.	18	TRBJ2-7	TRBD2	CASSQERSSGRSPYEQYF	TGTGCCAGCAGCCAGGAGAGAAGTAGCGGGAGGTCCCCCTACGAGCAGTACTTC
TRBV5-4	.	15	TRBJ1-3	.	CASSRSSSRGNTIYF	TGTGCCAGCAGTAGGTCTTCGTCTCGGGGAAACACCATATATTTT
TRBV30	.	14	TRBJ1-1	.	CAWSVSGDGTEAFF	TGTGCCTGGAGTGTTTCGGGGGATGGCACTGAAGCTTTCTTT
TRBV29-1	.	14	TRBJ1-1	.	CSVARIRANTEAFF	TGCAGCGTTGCCCGGATTAGGGCTAACACTGAAGCTTTCTTT